This is a list of T cell receptor beta chains from one sample in a study of OX40 agonist ivuxolimab in advanced cancers. Measured with immunoSEQ multiplex PCR; TCRdb has only the in-frame clones, and not every one. Of fewer than 70,000 clones listed, around 84% are singletons. Sample: CD4+ or CD8+ T cells sorted from blood, taken in a trial of the OX40 agonist ivuxolimab. These receptors were obtained from an adult with an advanced solid tumor such as melanoma, head and neck, liver or kidney cancer. Each CDR3 is given with its conserved first and last residue. A D gene is named only where the DNA matches it firmly. The listing skips clone size in some rows; elsewhere it reads once, few, many or a size class.

.,TRBV11-2,TRBJ2-6,few,CASSLSSGANVLTF,TGTGCCAGCAGCTTATCCTCTGGGGCCAACGTCCTGACTTTC
.,TRBV10-1,TRBJ2-2,.,CASSEGQPTNTGELFF,TGCGCCAGCAGTGAAGGGCAGCCGACGAACACCGGGGAGCTGTTTTTT
TRBD1,TRBV9,TRBJ1-1,.,CASSATGTGDTEAFF,TGTGCCAGCAGCGCCACCGGGACAGGGGACACTGAAGCTTTCTTT
.,TRBV6-1,TRBJ1-4,.,CASSDLRGEKLFF,TGTGCCAGCAGTGATCTCCGGGGGGAAAAACTGTTTTTT
TRBD2,TRBV5-4,TRBJ2-2,.,CASSWGGLAGGGTGELFF,TGTGCCAGCAGCTGGGGGGGACTAGCGGGAGGCGGCACCGGGGAGCTGTTTTTT
TRBD2,TRBV5-1,TRBJ2-2,.,CASNPAGGTGELFF,TGCGCCAGCAATCCGGCGGGAGGGACCGGGGAGCTGTTTTTT
.,TRBV7-2,TRBJ2-3,.,CASRRVTDTQYF,TGTGCCAGCAGAAGAGTCACAGATACGCAGTATTTT
.,TRBV28,TRBJ1-2,few,CASSFVRGYTF,TGTGCCAGCAGTTTCGTGCGCGGCTACACCTTC
.,TRBV6-7,TRBJ2-7,.,CAKIGQSYEQYF,TGTGCCAAAATCGGACAGAGCTACGAGCAGTACTTC
.,TRBV15,TRBJ1-5,.,CATRGAGRGNQPQHF,TGTGCCACCAGGGGGGCTGGCAGGGGAAATCAGCCCCAGCATTTT
.,TRBV30,TRBJ2-7,.,CAWSVLSGALDEQYF,TGTGCCTGGAGTGTACTGTCAGGGGCGCTGGACGAGCAGTACTTC
.,TRBV27,TRBJ1-2,.,CASSEYDGYTF,TGTGCCAGCAGTGAGTACGATGGCTACACCTTC
TRBD2,TRBV19,TRBJ2-1,.,CASSSALAGGGYNEQFF,TGTGCCAGTAGTTCAGCTTTAGCGGGGGGGGGCTACAATGAGCAGTTCTTC
TRBD1,TRBV5-1,TRBJ2-2,.,CASSLGQGGTGELFF,TGCGCCAGCAGCTTGGGACAGGGGGGAACCGGGGAGCTGTTTTTT
.,TRBV11-2,TRBJ2-2,.,CASRPIDSADGELFF,TGTGCCAGCAGACCCATCGACTCGGCTGACGGGGAGCTGTTTTTT
.,TRBV4-2,TRBJ2-7,few,CASSQADTYYEQYF,TGTGCCAGCAGCCAAGCGGACACCTACTACGAGCAGTACTTC
.,TRBV9,TRBJ1-3,.,CASSASFGNTIYF,TGTGCCAGCAGCGCTTCCTTTGGAAACACCATATATTTT
.,TRBV7-8,TRBJ1-5,.,CASSFQGRQPQHF,TGTGCCAGCAGCTTTCAGGGGCGCCAGCCCCAGCATTTT
TRBD1,TRBV2,TRBJ2-2,.,CASSEQGAGTGELFF,TGTGCCAGCAGTGAACAGGGGGCAGGGACCGGGGAGCTGTTTTTT
.,TRBV28,TRBJ2-3,.,CASSVLTGTDTQYF,TGTGCCAGCAGTGTCCTCACAGGAACAGATACGCAGTATTTT
TRBD1,TRBV11-2,TRBJ2-7,.,CASSSPGTGAYEQYF,TGTGCCAGCAGCTCCCCCGGGACAGGGGCTTACGAGCAGTACTTC
.,TRBV2,TRBJ2-3,.,CASSEPARTDTQYF,TGTGCCAGCAGTGAACCTGCCCGCACAGATACGCAGTATTTT
.,TRBV2,TRBJ2-2,.,CASRRDMGGELFF,TGTGCCAGCAGACGAGACATGGGGGGGGAGCTGTTTTTT
.,TRBV11-3,TRBJ2-7,few,CASSLTPDEQYF,TGTGCCAGCAGCTTAACCCCAGACGAGCAGTACTTC
.,TRBV19,TRBJ1-4,.,CASSFRQTTNEKLFF,TGTGCCAGTAGTTTCCGACAGACAACTAATGAAAAACTGTTTTTT
.,TRBV30,TRBJ2-7,.,CAGTRGSFSYEQYF,TGTGCCGGCACGAGGGGGTCCTTCTCCTACGAGCAGTACTTC
TRBD2,TRBV10-3,TRBJ2-7,.,CAISEPISGGDGEQYF,TGTGCCATCAGTGAGCCTATTAGCGGGGGCGACGGGGAGCAGTACTTC
.,TRBV7-2,TRBJ1-5,.,CASSSLGQPQHF,TGTGCCAGCAGCTCCCTCGGCCAGCCCCAGCATTTT
.,TRBV18,TRBJ1-1,.,CASSPPTSQGKAFF,TGTGCCAGCTCACCACCTACCTCCCAGGGCAAAGCTTTCTTT
.,TRBV2,TRBJ1-1,once,CAGARGGEAFF,TGTGCCGGCGCCCGGGGCGGTGAAGCTTTCTTT
.,TRBV2,TRBJ2-5,.,CASSPTGPQETQYF,TGTGCCAGCAGTCCTACAGGGCCCCAAGAGACCCAGTACTTC
TRBD2,TRBV7-3,TRBJ2-2,.,CASSASGTSGRAGTGELFF,TGTGCCAGCAGCGCCTCCGGGACTAGCGGGAGGGCCGGCACCGGGGAGCTGTTTTTT
.,TRBV7-9,TRBJ1-1,.,CASSSEYYTEAFF,TGTGCCAGCAGTTCGGAATACTACACTGAAGCTTTCTTT
TRBD2,TRBV28,TRBJ2-6,.,CASSLNTYAGDLSGANVLTF,TGTGCCAGCAGTTTGAATACGTACGCGGGAGACCTCTCTGGGGCCAACGTCCTGACTTTC
.,TRBV7-9,TRBJ1-1,few,CASSLRLTEAFF,TGTGCCAGCAGCTTACGGTTGACTGAAGCTTTCTTT
.,TRBV4-2,TRBJ1-3,.,CASSQEVVRQNTIYF,TGTGCCAGCAGCCAAGAAGTAGTACGCCAGAACACCATATATTTT
.,TRBV2,TRBJ2-7,.,CASNEQGASSYEQYF,TGTGCCAGCAATGAGCAGGGCGCAAGCTCCTACGAGCAGTACTTC
TRBD2,TRBV19,TRBJ2-3,once,CASTSGGAPGNAQYF,TGTGCCAGTACCTCGGGGGGGGCACCGGGTAATGCGCAGTATTTT
TRBD1,TRBV28,TRBJ2-7,.,CASRRLGQGSHEQYF,TGTGCCAGCAGACGTCTGGGACAGGGATCCCACGAGCAGTACTTC
.,TRBV7-2,TRBJ2-7,.,CASSRTLGIYEQYF,TGTGCCAGCAGCCGCACCCTAGGGATCTACGAGCAGTACTTC
TRBD1,TRBV2,TRBJ2-7,.,CATYDGTVRGYEQYF,TGTGCCACGTACGATGGGACAGTTCGAGGGTACGAGCAGTACTTC
TRBD1,TRBV7-2,TRBJ2-7,.,CASSTHRQGPSYEQYF,TGTGCCAGCAGCACCCACCGACAGGGGCCCTCTTACGAGCAGTACTTC
TRBD2,TRBV4-2,TRBJ2-1,few,CASSQEGGGAYNEQFF,TGTGCCAGCAGCCAAGAAGGCGGGGGGGCCTACAATGAGCAGTTCTTC